This T cell receptor (beta chain) was obtained from a study of cytomegalovirus exposure and HLA in healthy donors. To note about this clone: Antigen unknown.

Whole-study findings and limits: It was only CMV serostatus that was available as immune exposure information. Approximately 17,000 TCR beta sequences were associated with HLA alleles at 0.05 false discovery rate in a later analysis.

CDR1 LNHDA and CDR2 SQIVND come from the germline V gene (reference sequence). CDR3 length equals 16 residues. Trimming took 5 bases from V and 1 from J; bases not matched to a gene: 10. Vbeta (60) and Jbeta (13) primers were used in the PCR. Original data processing: About 11 million of the about 80 million unique TCR beta chains counted in a later analysis were shared. Assay used: immunoSEQ multiplex PCR; TCRdb lists only in-frame clones, some missing. The V and J calls and clone size are taken from that table; D and trimming were inferred from the DNA. The sample has under 150,000 clones, about 80% seen once.

Sequencing was done on a sample of PBMCs. The J gene is TRBJ2-7, the V gene TRBV19; TRBD2 matches at 8 bases. The TCR originated in a man younger than 40 in good health and CMV-seronegative. The CDR3 nucleotides are TGTGCCAGTAGTTCCCCCTCCGGGACTAGTTCCTACGAGCAGTACTTC. Protein product: CASSSPSGTSSYEQYF.